A selection of T cell receptor beta chains follows, all from one sample in a study of blood T cell repertoires in COVID-19. The table came from immunoSEQ multiplex PCR; TCRdb's copy has only in-frame clones and leaves some out. The sample lists some 150,000 clones; under 90% were seen once. The sequenced material came from peripheral blood. Every receptor here comes from a human donor in a cohort sampled during active COVID-19. CDR3s include the opening cysteine and the closing phenylalanine or tryptophan. The order of the fields is V gene, clone size, J gene, D gene, CDR3 protein, CDR3 DNA. The D gene is left open where the match is weak. The size field is filled for only some rows; it gives once, few, many or a size class.

V gene: TRBV6-5; clone size: .; J gene: TRBJ2-5; D gene: TRBD1; CDR3 protein: CASSPYRGGETQYF; CDR3 DNA: TGTGCCAGCAGTCCTTACAGGGGTGGGGAGACCCAGTACTTC
V gene: TRBV25-1; clone size: .; J gene: TRBJ2-2; D gene: TRBD1; CDR3 protein: CASKTGVTNTGELFF; CDR3 DNA: TGTGCCAGCAAGACAGGGGTCACGAACACCGGGGAGCTGTTTTTT
V gene: TRBV4-1; clone size: .; J gene: TRBJ2-3; D gene: .; CDR3 protein: CASSSGDTQYF; CDR3 DNA: TGCGCCAGCAGCTCAGGGGATACGCAGTATTTT
V gene: TRBV7-2; clone size: .; J gene: TRBJ2-4; D gene: TRBD1; CDR3 protein: CASSLDRAQDIQYF; CDR3 DNA: TGTGCCAGCAGCCTCGACAGGGCCCAAGACATTCAGTACTTC
V gene: TRBV29-1; clone size: .; J gene: TRBJ2-7; D gene: .; CDR3 protein: CSVGANNYEQYF; CDR3 DNA: TGCAGCGTTGGAGCCAATAACTACGAGCAGTACTTC
V gene: TRBV2; clone size: .; J gene: TRBJ2-3; D gene: .; CDR3 protein: CASTAGARGDTQYF; CDR3 DNA: TGTGCCAGCACGGCAGGGGCTCGAGGAGATACGCAGTATTTT
V gene: TRBV28; clone size: .; J gene: TRBJ1-2; D gene: TRBD1; CDR3 protein: CASSPGTGSNYGYTF; CDR3 DNA: TGTGCCAGCAGTCCCGGGACAGGGTCTAACTATGGCTACACCTTC
V gene: TRBV10-3; clone size: .; J gene: TRBJ1-1; D gene: .; CDR3 protein: CASTFGAKNTEAFF; CDR3 DNA: TGTGCCTCCACGTTTGGGGCCAAGAACACTGAAGCTTTCTTT
V gene: TRBV11-3; clone size: .; J gene: TRBJ1-2; D gene: .; CDR3 protein: CASSINDQGGGYTF; CDR3 DNA: TGTGCCAGCAGTATCAATGACCAGGGTGGCGGCTACACCTTC
V gene: TRBV30; clone size: .; J gene: TRBJ1-5; D gene: .; CDR3 protein: CAWSVGGDQPQHF; CDR3 DNA: TGTGCCTGGAGTGTGGGGGGGGATCAGCCCCAGCATTTT
V gene: TRBV11-2; clone size: .; J gene: TRBJ2-5; D gene: TRBD2; CDR3 protein: CASSARLAGGSETQYF; CDR3 DNA: TGTGCCAGCAGCGCCAGACTAGCGGGGGGGTCGGAGACCCAGTACTTC
V gene: TRBV7-2; clone size: .; J gene: TRBJ2-3; D gene: .; CDR3 protein: CASSQGLRTDTQYF; CDR3 DNA: TGTGCCAGCAGCCAGGGTTTACGCACAGATACGCAGTATTTT
V gene: TRBV4-3; clone size: .; J gene: TRBJ1-5; D gene: TRBD1; CDR3 protein: CASSQETGNQPQHF; CDR3 DNA: TGCGCCAGCAGCCAAGAGACAGGGAATCAGCCCCAGCATTTT
V gene: TRBV30; clone size: few; J gene: TRBJ1-5; D gene: TRBD1; CDR3 protein: CAWSVQGGTQPQHF; CDR3 DNA: TGTGCCTGGAGTGTACAAGGGGGCACTCAGCCCCAGCATTTT
V gene: TRBV6-6; clone size: .; J gene: TRBJ1-2; D gene: .; CDR3 protein: CASSKPGLNYGYTF; CDR3 DNA: TGTGCCAGCAGTAAACCGGGACTGAACTATGGCTACACCTTC
V gene: TRBV5-1; clone size: once; J gene: TRBJ1-6; D gene: .; CDR3 protein: CASRQDGGNNSPLHF; CDR3 DNA: TGCGCCAGTAGGCAGGACGGAGGCAATAATTCACCCCTCCACTTT
V gene: TRBV6-1; clone size: .; J gene: TRBJ1-2; D gene: .; CDR3 protein: CASSEAIVGGRGYTF; CDR3 DNA: TGTGCCAGCAGTGAAGCGATCGTGGGGGGGCGAGGCTACACCTTC
V gene: TRBV29-1; clone size: .; J gene: TRBJ2-3; D gene: TRBD2; CDR3 protein: CSVPPSGGTFHTQYF; CDR3 DNA: TGCAGCGTCCCGCCCAGCGGGGGGACCTTTCATACGCAGTATTTT
V gene: TRBV19; clone size: .; J gene: TRBJ2-3; D gene: .; CDR3 protein: CATLPRTRSTDTQYF; CDR3 DNA: TGTGCCACGCTCCCGCGGACAAGGAGCACAGATACGCAGTATTTT